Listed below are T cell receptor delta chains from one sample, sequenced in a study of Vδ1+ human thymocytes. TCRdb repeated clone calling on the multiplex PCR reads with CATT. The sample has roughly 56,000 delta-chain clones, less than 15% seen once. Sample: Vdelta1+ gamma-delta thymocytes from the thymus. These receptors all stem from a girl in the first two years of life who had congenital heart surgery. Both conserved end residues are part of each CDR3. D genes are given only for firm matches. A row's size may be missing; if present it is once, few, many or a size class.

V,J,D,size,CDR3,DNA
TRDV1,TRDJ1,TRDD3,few,CALGERWGIRADKLIF,TGTGCTCTTGGGGAACGTTGGGGGATACGGGCCGATAAACTCATCTTT
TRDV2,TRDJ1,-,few,CACVLMRIVVYTDKLIF,TGTGCCTGTGTTCTGATGCGGATCGTGGTCTACACCGATAAACTCATCTTT
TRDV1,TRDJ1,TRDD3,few,CALGGTVLGDTDKLIF,TGTGCTCTTGGGGGTACGGTACTGGGGGATACCGATAAACTCATCTTT
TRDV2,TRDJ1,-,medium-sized,CACDRVPAIKGKLIF,TGTGCCTGTGACCGCGTACCAGCGATCAAGGGTAAACTCATCTTT
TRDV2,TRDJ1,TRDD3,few,CACDTDLPGGCRHTDKLIF,TGTGCCTGTGACACCGATCTACCTGGGGGATGTAGACACACCGATAAACTCATCTTT
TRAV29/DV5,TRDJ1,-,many,CAASVWSFSFLRWGTNTDKLIF,TGTGCAGCAAGCGTTTGGTCCTTTTCCTTCCTGAGATGGGGGACTAACACCGATAAACTCATCTTT
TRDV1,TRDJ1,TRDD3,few,CALGDLSSPGGYATDKLIF,TGTGCTCTTGGGGACCTTTCCTCACCTGGGGGATACGCCACCGATAAACTCATCTTT
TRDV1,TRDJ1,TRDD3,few,CALGERTGKGYWGIRGDHYTDKLIF,TGTGCTCTTGGGGAAAGAACCGGTAAAGGATACTGGGGGATACGCGGGGACCATTACACCGATAAACTCATCTTT
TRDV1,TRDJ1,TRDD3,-,CALGKNLDLSLGDTGLIF,TGTGCTCTTGGGAAGAACCTTGACCTCTCACTGGGGGATACGGGACTCATCTTT
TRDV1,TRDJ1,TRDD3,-,CALGHSGRPGLGDRSGDTDKLIF,TGTGCTCTTGGGCACTCCGGACGCCCAGGTCTGGGGGACAGATCAGGGGACACCGATAAACTCATCTTT
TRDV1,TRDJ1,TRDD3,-,CALGECGPHQGPGGYVGAKLIF,TGTGCTCTTGGGGAATGTGGCCCGCACCAGGGTCCTGGGGGATACGTCGGCGCTAAACTCATCTTT
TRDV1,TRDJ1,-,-,CALGGPAFGYCTACTDKLIF,TGTGCTCTTGGGGGACCTGCCTTCGGTTATTGTACTGCTTGTACCGATAAACTCATCTTT
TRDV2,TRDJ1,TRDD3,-,CACDTDEPGGWRTDKLIF,TGTGCCTGTGACACCGACGAGCCTGGGGGATGGCGGACCGATAAACTCATCTTT
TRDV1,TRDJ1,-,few,CALGDKGPFLPILGETHKLYTDKLIF,TGTGCTCTTGGGGACAAGGGGCCCTTCCTACCGATACTGGGGGAGACACACAAATTGTACACCGATAAACTCATCTTT
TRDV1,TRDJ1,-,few,CALGEPVLRQYTDKLIF,TGTGCTCTTGGGGAACCGGTCCTACGACAATACACCGATAAACTCATCTTT
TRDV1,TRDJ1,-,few,CALGDIPHRTDKLIF,TGTGCTCTTGGGGACATACCCCACCGGACCGATAAACTCATCTTT
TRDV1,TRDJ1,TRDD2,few,CALGVLFLPADTDKLIF,TGTGCTCTTGGGGTCCTCTTCCTACCTGCCGACACCGATAAACTCATCTTT
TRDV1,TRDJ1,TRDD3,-,CALGEFTFALLGIPTDKLIF,TGTGCTCTTGGGGAATTTACCTTCGCACTACTGGGGATTCCTACCGATAAACTCATCTTT
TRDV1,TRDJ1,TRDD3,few,CALGDRRRFWRLNTGGEVMRYTDKLIF,TGTGCTCTTGGGGACCGCCGGAGGTTCTGGAGGTTAAATACTGGGGGAGAGGTCATGAGGTACACCGATAAACTCATCTTT
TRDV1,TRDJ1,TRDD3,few,CALGGSRYWGINTDKLIF,TGTGCTCTTGGGGGATCCCGATACTGGGGGATAAACACCGATAAACTCATCTTT
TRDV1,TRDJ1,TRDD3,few,CALGGLQSTGGPYTDKLIF,TGTGCTCTTGGGGGCCTACAAAGTACTGGGGGTCCCTACACCGATAAACTCATCTTT
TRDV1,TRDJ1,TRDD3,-,CALGELVKAFPVLGDHVYTDKLIF,TGTGCTCTTGGGGAACTAGTTAAGGCCTTCCCCGTACTGGGGGACCACGTCTACACCGATAAACTCATCTTT
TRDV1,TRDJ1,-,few,CALGTRSGIPHTDKLIF,TGTGCTCTTGGGACAAGGAGTGGGATCCCCCACACCGATAAACTCATCTTT
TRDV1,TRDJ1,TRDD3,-,CALGEKGSKRNLGGTIYTDKLIF,TGTGCTCTTGGGGAAAAAGGGAGCAAGCGGAACCTGGGGGGCACGATTTACACCGATAAACTCATCTTT
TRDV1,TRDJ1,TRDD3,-,CALGSNFPIVPTGGYSTDKLIF,TGTGCTCTTGGGTCGAATTTTCCTATAGTGCCCACTGGGGGATACTCCACCGATAAACTCATCTTT
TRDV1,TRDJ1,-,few,CALGELGLPDDKLIF,TGTGCTCTTGGGGAACTCGGGCTTCCTGACGATAAACTCATCTTT
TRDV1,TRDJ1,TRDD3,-,CALGDGLPAGGYELIF,TGTGCTCTTGGGGACGGACTTCCTGCTGGGGGATACGAACTCATCTTT
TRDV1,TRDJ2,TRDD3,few,CALGVFPTGGYGSLTAQLFF,TGTGCTCTTGGGGTCTTCCCTACTGGGGGATACGGGAGTCTGACAGCACAACTCTTCTTT
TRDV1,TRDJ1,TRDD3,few,CALGENPLVSTGTGGYVDKLIF,TGTGCTCTTGGGGAAAACCCCTTAGTATCTACAGGTACTGGGGGATACGTCGATAAACTCATCTTT
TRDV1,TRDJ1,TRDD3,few,CALGNLPTLLGDTTIDKLIF,TGTGCTCTTGGGAACCTTCCTACTTTACTGGGGGATACAACGATCGATAAACTCATCTTT
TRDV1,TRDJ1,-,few,CALGEKPRGRESKKHTDKLIF,TGTGCTCTTGGGGAAAAACCGCGTGGGCGGGAATCAAAAAAGCACACCGATAAACTCATCTTT
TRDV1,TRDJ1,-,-,CALGEAPATNWCDTDKLIF,TGTGCTCTTGGGGAAGCCCCCGCTACCAACTGGTGTGACACCGATAAACTCATCTTT
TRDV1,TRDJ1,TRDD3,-,CALGEQSLGDKSRTDKLIF,TGTGCTCTTGGGGAACAGTCCCTGGGGGATAAGTCACGCACCGATAAACTCATCTTT
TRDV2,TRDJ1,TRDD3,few,CACDTHWGKKYTDKLIF,TGTGCCTGTGACACCCACTGGGGAAAAAAGTACACCGATAAACTCATCTTT
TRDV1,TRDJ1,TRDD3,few,CALGEPGILGDYTDKLIF,TGTGCTCTTGGGGAACCGGGTATTCTGGGGGATTACACCGATAAACTCATCTTT
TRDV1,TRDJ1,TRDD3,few,CALGERYTGGLTDKLIF,TGTGCTCTTGGGGAACGCTACACTGGGGGATTGACCGATAAACTCATCTTT
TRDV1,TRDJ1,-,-,CALGEGRLLRDGNADKLIF,TGTGCTCTTGGGGAAGGCCGGCTCCTACGTGACGGTAACGCCGATAAACTCATCTTT
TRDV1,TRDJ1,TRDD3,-,CALGELAGGNTYTDKLIF,TGTGCTCTTGGGGAACTGGCTGGGGGAAATACGTACACCGATAAACTCATCTTT
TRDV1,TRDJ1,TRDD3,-,CALGDNYGEGTGGFNTDKLIF,TGTGCTCTTGGGGACAACTACGGAGAAGGTACTGGGGGATTTAACACCGATAAACTCATCTTT
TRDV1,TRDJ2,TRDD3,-,CALGEYIRLGDLTAQLFF,TGTGCTCTTGGGGAATACATCCGCCTGGGGGATTTAACAGCACAACTCTTCTTT
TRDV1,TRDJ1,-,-,CALGELSGTRHCGYTDKLIF,TGTGCTCTTGGGGAACTTTCGGGTACCAGGCACTGTGGATACACCGATAAACTCATCTTT
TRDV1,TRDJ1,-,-,CALGELRGTDKLIF,TGTGCTCTTGGGGAACTCCGGGGCACCGATAAACTCATCTTT
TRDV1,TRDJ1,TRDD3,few,CALGDAPFVTFLSFRGIREGELIF,TGTGCTCTTGGGGACGCCCCATTCGTGACCTTCCTTTCCTTTAGGGGGATACGGGAGGGTGAACTCATCTTT
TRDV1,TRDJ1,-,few,CALGESGFPYYWVYTDKLIF,TGTGCTCTTGGGGAATCCGGATTCCCGTATTACTGGGTGTACACCGATAAACTCATCTTT
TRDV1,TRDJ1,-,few,CALGARGLDVPGVARTLIF,TGTGCTCTTGGGGCCCGGGGGTTGGACGTTCCGGGGGTCGCTAGGACACTCATCTTT
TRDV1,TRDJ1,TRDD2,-,CALGTNNSFLPGVPYTDKLIF,TGTGCTCTTGGGACCAACAACTCCTTCCTGCCGGGGGTTCCGTACACCGATAAACTCATCTTT
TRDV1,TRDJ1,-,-,CALGEPSWADKLIF,TGTGCTCTTGGGGAACCCTCATGGGCCGATAAACTCATCTTT
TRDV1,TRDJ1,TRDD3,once,CALGRLIPKGELGVPYTDKLIF,TGTGCTCTTGGGCGTTTAATTCCTAAGGGGGAACTGGGGGTTCCGTACACCGATAAACTCATCTTT
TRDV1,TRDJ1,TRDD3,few,CALGEPHWGISLIF,TGTGCTCTTGGGGAACCCCACTGGGGGATATCTCTCATCTTT
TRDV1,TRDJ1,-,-,CALGEGPGTTDKLIF,TGTGCTCTTGGGGAAGGCCCGGGAACGACCGATAAACTCATCTTT
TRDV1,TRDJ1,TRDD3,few,CALGGLQNWGIPGLIF,TGTGCTCTTGGGGGTCTCCAGAACTGGGGGATACCTGGACTCATCTTT